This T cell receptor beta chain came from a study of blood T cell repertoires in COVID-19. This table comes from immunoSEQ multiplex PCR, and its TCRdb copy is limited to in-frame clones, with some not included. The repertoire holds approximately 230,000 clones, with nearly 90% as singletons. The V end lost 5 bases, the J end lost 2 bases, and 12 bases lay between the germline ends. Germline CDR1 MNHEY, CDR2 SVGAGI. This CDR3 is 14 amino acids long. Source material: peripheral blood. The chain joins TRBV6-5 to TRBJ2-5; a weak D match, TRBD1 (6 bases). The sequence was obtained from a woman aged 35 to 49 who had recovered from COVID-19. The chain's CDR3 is CASSKDRMQETQYF. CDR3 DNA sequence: TGTGCCAGCAGTAAGGACAGAATGCAAGAGACCCAGTACTTC.